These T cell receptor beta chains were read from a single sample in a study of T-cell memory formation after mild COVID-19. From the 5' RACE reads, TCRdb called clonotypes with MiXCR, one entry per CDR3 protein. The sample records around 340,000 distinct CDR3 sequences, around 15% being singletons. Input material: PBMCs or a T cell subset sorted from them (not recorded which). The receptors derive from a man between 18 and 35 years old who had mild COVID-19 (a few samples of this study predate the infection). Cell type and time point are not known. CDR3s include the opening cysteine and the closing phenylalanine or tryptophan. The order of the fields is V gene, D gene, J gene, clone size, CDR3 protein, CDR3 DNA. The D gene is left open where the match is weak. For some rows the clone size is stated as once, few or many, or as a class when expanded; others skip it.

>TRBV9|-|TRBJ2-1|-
CASSVLSSRHYNEQFF
TGTGCCAGCAGCGTACTATCCTCCAGGCACTACAATGAGCAGTTCTTC
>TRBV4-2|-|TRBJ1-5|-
CASSPQGGFSNQPQHF
TGTGCCAGCAGCCCCCAAGGGGGGTTTAGCAATCAGCCCCAGCATTTT
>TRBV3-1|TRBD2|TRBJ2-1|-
CASSQALAGEEQFF
TGTGCCAGCAGCCAGGCATTAGCGGGGGAAGAGCAGTTCTTC
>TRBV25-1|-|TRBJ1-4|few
CASSESSSGRKLFF
TGTGCCAGCAGTGAATCCAGTAGCGGTCGGAAACTGTTTTTT
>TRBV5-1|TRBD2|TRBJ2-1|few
CASRPAGGYEQFF
TGCGCCAGCCGACCAGCGGGGGGCTATGAGCAGTTCTTC
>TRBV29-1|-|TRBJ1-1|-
CSVEKEVNTEAFF
TGCAGCGTTGAAAAAGAAGTGAACACTGAAGCTTTCTTT
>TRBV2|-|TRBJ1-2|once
CASSETPGSDYGYTF
TGTGCCAGCAGTGAAACCCCCGGGTCTGACTATGGCTACACCTTC
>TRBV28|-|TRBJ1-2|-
CASSLPAIRGYTF
TGTGCCAGCAGTTTACCCGCCATCAGGGGATACACCTTC
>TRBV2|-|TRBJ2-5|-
CASAGQQETQYF
TGTGCCAGCGCGGGGCAGCAAGAGACCCAGTACTTC
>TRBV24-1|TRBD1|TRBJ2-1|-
CATSDPTGAGDNEQFF
TGTGCCACCAGTGACCCCACAGGGGCTGGGGACAATGAGCAGTTCTTC
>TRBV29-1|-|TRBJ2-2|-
CSVDWQGNTGELFF
TGCAGCGTTGATTGGCAGGGCAACACCGGGGAGCTGTTTTTT
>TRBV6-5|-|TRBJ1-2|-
CASSYGPGLGYTF
TGTGCCAGCAGTTACGGACCCGGGCTTGGCTACACCTTC
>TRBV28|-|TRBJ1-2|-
CASSLSQRNGYTF
TGTGCCAGCAGTCTCTCTCAGCGGAATGGCTACACCTTC
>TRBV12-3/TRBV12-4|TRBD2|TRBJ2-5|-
CASSRGTSGGTQDTQYF
TGTGCCAGCAGCCGCGGGACTAGCGGGGGAACACAAGATACCCAGTACTTC
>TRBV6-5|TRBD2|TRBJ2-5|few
CASRTSGGLQETQYF
TGTGCCAGCAGGACTAGCGGGGGACTTCAAGAGACCCAGTACTTC
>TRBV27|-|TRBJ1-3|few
CASRLSSGNTIYF
TGTGCCAGCAGGTTAAGTTCTGGAAACACCATATATTTT
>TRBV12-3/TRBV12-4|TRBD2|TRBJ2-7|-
CASSLAAGRGGFEQYF
TGTGCCAGCAGTTTAGCTGCAGGACGCGGGGGGTTCGAGCAGTACTTC
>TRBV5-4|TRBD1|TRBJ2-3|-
CASSSGQLRSTDTQYF
TGTGCCAGCAGCTCGGGACAGCTCAGAAGCACAGATACGCAGTATTTT
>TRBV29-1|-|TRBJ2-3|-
CSVVGVDTQYF
TGCAGCGTTGTCGGGGTAGATACGCAGTATTTT
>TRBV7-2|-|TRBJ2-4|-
CASSLPPAGRKNIQYF
TGTGCCAGCAGCTTACCCCCAGCAGGGAGAAAAAACATTCAGTACTTC
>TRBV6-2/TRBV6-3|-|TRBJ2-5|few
CASSSSAGQETQYF
TGTGCCAGCAGTTCCTCTGCAGGCCAAGAGACCCAGTACTTC
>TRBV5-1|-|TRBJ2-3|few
CASRFGRGTDTQYF
TGCGCCAGCAGGTTCGGTCGGGGCACAGATACGCAGTATTTT
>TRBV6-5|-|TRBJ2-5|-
CASRAPWAGAETQYF
TGTGCCAGCAGAGCCCCGTGGGCGGGGGCCGAGACCCAGTACTTC
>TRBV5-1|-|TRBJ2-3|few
CASSLDSQDTQYF
TGCGCCAGCAGCTTGGATTCCCAGGATACGCAGTATTTT
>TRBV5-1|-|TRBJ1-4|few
CASSLRNSEGEKLFF
TGCGCCAGCAGCTTGCGCAACTCTGAGGGTGAAAAACTGTTTTTT
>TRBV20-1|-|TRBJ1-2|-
CSAGLPGWGYTF
TGCAGTGCCGGCCTGCCAGGGTGGGGCTACACCTTC
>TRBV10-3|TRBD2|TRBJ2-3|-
CAISEEGTSRADTQYF
TGTGCCATCAGTGAGGAGGGGACTAGCCGGGCAGATACGCAGTATTTT
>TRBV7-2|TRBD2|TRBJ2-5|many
CASSLASGGAQETQYF
TGTGCCAGCAGCTTAGCGAGCGGGGGGGCCCAAGAGACCCAGTACTTC
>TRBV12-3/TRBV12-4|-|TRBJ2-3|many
CASSFGSTDTQYF
TGTGCCAGCAGTTTCGGAAGCACAGATACGCAGTATTTT
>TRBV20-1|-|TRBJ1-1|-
CSLGGQMNTEAFF
TGCAGTCTGGGGGGGCAGATGAACACTGAAGCTTTCTTT
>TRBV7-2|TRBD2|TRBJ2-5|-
CASSSSGGASETQYF
TGTGCCAGCAGCTCTAGCGGGGGGGCGAGTGAGACCCAGTACTTC
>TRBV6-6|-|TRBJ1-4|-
CASSYPPTGVVNEKLFF
TGTGCCAGCAGTTACCCCCCGACAGGTGTCGTTAATGAAAAACTGTTTTTT
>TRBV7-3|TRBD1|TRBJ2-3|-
CASSLTPRQGAIGTDTQYF
TGTGCCAGCAGCTTAACCCCCCGACAGGGGGCGATCGGCACAGATACGCAGTATTTT
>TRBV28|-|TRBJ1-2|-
CASSRLQGSYGYTF
TGTGCCAGCAGCCGACTGCAGGGGAGCTATGGCTACACCTTC
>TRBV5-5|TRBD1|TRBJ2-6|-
CASSLQGAAGANVLTF
TGTGCCAGCAGCTTGCAGGGGGCGGCGGGGGCCAACGTCCTGACTTTC